This T cell receptor (beta chain) was captured in a study of shared clonotypes between healthy human individuals. Study results and limitations: The researchers took only blood, and tissue repertoires probably look different. The study found lower generation probabilities in non-shared clonotypes than in those shared by all four donors.

CDR1 MDHEN and CDR2 SYDVKM come from the germline V gene. CDR3 length equals 14 residues. Trimming stripped 6 bases from V and 2 bases from J, with 12 bases between. Terminally differentiated effector memory CD45RA+ cells were left out of the naive CD8 fraction, which was CD45RO-negative and positively selected for CCR7. TCRdb's table, derived via immunoSEQ multiplex PCR, lists solely in-frame clones and lacks some. This sample carries roughly 2.1 million clones, around 93% of them seen once, and the ten largest clones take 1.7%. About this clone: Its antigen is not known.

Sample: naive CD8+ T cells from PBMCs. J is TRBJ2-3 and V is TRBV28; possibly TRBD1 for D (6 bases). The TCR sequence derives from a man aged 18 to 35 in good health. Some clones in this sample may be carry-over from other donors' samples. The CDR3 DNA sequence: TGTGCCAGCAGCGGGACATACTTCACAGATACGCAGTATTTT. It is translated as CASSGTYFTDTQYF.